This TCR beta chain was recorded in a study of T cell changes during pregnancy in multiple sclerosis. With 4 bases clipped from V and 8 bases from J, the junction kept 2 bases outside the gene matches. The CDR3 spans 12 residues. Germline assignment: CDR1 SEHNR and CDR2 FQNEAQ (reference sequence). Using immunoSEQ multiplex PCR, the repertoire was profiled, and TCRdb retains in-frame clones only, with some absent. The sample contains 70,000 to 100,000 clones, 92% of which appear only once. This sequence was found in a female donor with multiple sclerosis, enrolled in a pregnancy study. The chain recombines TRBV7-9 with TRBJ2-1, with TRBD2 matching over 7 bases. The sample consisted of peripheral blood, taken in the first trimester of pregnancy. The CDR3 region is CASSWDYYEQFF. The CDR3 DNA sequence: TGTGCCAGCAGCTGGGACTATTATGAGCAGTTCTTC. The complete variable domain, with remaining parts taken from reference TRBV7-9 and TRBJ2-1, reads DTGVSQNPRHKITKRGQNVTFRCDPISEHNRLYWYRQTLGQGPEFLTYFQNEAQLEKSRLLSDRFSAERPKGSFSTLEIQRTEQGDSAMYLCASSWDYYEQFFGPGTRLTVL.